The T cell receptor (beta chain) under discussion was sequenced for a study of blood T cell repertoires in COVID-19. Overall study: From the United States, Italy and Spain came samples of acute and convalescent COVID-19. Sources were T cells, B-cell-depleted T cells, or PBMCs; the material itself was cDNA or gDNA.

In the original processing: Reference gene primer amplification gave estimated nucleated cell counts. Profiled with immunoSEQ multiplex PCR; TCRdb holds only in-frame clones, not every one. That table furnishes V, J and clone size, whereas the DNA furnished D and trimming. Here the sample spans around 180,000 clones, 88% being singletons. Trimming cost V 4 bases and J 3 bases; bases outside gene matches: 6. CDR3 size: 14 residues. CDR1 is SGHRS, CDR2 YFSETQ, per germline. The chain employs TRBV5-1 and TRBJ2-5; TRBD1 agrees at 7 bases. The sequencing input was peripheral blood. The sequence derives from a woman aged 30 to 39 with acute or convalescent COVID-19. The CDR3 spells CASSQPGQKETQYF. CDR3 DNA sequence: TGCGCCAGCAGCCAGCCGGGACAGAAAGAGACCCAGTACTTC.